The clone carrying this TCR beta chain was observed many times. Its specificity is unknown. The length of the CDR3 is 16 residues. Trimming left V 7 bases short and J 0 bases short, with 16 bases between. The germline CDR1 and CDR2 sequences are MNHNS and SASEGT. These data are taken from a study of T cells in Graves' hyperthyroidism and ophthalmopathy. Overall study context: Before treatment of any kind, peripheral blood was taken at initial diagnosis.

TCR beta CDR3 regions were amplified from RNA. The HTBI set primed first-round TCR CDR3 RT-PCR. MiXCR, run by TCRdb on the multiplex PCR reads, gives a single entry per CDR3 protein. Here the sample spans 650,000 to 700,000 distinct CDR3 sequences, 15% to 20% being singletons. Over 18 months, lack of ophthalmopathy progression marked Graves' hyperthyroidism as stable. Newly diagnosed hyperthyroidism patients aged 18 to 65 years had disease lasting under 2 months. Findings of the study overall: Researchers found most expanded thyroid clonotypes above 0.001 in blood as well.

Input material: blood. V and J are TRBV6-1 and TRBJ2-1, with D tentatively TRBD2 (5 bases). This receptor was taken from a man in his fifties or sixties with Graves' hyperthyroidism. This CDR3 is CASKSRRESSYNEQFF. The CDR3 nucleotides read TGTGCCAGCAAATCCCGCCGGGAAAGCTCCTACAATGAGCAGTTCTTC.